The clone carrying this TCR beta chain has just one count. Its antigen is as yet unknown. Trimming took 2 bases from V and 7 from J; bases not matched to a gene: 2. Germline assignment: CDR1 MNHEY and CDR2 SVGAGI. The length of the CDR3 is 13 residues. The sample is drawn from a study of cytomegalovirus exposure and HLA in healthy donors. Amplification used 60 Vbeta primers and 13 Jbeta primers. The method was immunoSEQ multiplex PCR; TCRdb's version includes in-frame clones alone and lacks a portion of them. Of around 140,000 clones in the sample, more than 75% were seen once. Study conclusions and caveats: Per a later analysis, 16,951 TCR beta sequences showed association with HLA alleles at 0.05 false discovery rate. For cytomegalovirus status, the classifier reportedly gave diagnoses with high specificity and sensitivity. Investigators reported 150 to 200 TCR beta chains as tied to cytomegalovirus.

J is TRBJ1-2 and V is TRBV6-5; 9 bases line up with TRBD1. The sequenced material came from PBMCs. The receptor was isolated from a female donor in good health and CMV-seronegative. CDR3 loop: CASSYMTGGGYTF. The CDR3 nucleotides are TGTGCCAGCAGTTACATGACAGGGGGTGGCTACACCTTC.